The 5 T cell receptor beta chains below were found in one sample sequenced in a study of beta chain features in type 1 diabetes. General study findings and limits: A moderate, significant TCRB CDR3 shortening appeared in type 1 diabetes across four CD4+ subsets.

Of the isolated RNA, all was reverse transcribed, and so the sequenced material was expressed TCRB transcripts. This table comes from immunoSEQ multiplex PCR, and its TCRdb copy is limited to in-frame clones, with some not included. Among 150,000 to 190,000 clones listed, 10% to 13% were seen once. The antigens these receptors bind are not known. The sample consisted of central memory CD4+ T cells from blood. The receptors here all came from a man aged 30-40 years with type 1 diabetes.

There are a few counts of this clone. V and J are TRBV5-4 and TRBJ2-2; possible D gene TRBD2, 6 bases. The V end lost 4 bases, the J end lost 3 bases, and 16 bases lay between the germline ends. Germline CDR1 reads SGHNT; CDR2 reads YYREEE (reference sequence). CDR3 length: 16 amino acids. CDR3 amino acids: CASSQATGRDTGELFF. The CDR3 DNA sequence: TGTGCCAGCAGCCAAGCTACCGGGAGAGACACCGGGGAGCTGTTTTTT.

The sample holds a few counts of this clone. The rearrangement joins TRBV10-3 to TRBJ1-3; D may be TRBD1 (6 bases). Germline-derived CDR1 and CDR2 are ENHRY and SYGVKD. The CDR3 totals 15 residues. Trimming cost V 4 bases and J 0 bases, with 10 bases left between them. In nucleotides, the CDR3 is TGTGCCATCAGTGGCCGGGACAACTCTGGAAACACCATATATTTT. Translating gives CAISGRDNSGNTIYF.

The genes are TRBV11-1 and TRBJ2-7; 7 bases map to TRBD1. After removal of 5 bases from V and 3 bases from J, the junction contained 13 bases not matched to a gene. Per the germline V gene, CDR1 is SGHAT and CDR2 is FQDESV (reference sequence). The CDR3 length is 16 residues. As DNA, the CDR3 is TGTGCCAGCAGCCAGGCCCAGACAGGGCTGGGCTACGAGCAGTACTTC. This sequence encodes CASSQAQTGLGYEQYF.

In its sample, this clone was seen a few times. V and J are TRBV2 and TRBJ2-3, with D hard to call. V was cut by 3 bases and J by 6 bases, with 7 bases left in between. Germline loops: CDR1 SNHLY, CDR2 FYNNEI. The CDR3 covers 12 residues. CDR3 residues: CASSDGRDTQYF. The CDR3 nucleotides are TGTGCCAGCAGTGACGGTCGGGATACGCAGTATTTT.

This clone came up a few times. The V and J genes are TRBV6-6 and TRBJ2-7; no clear D. The V gene lost 7 bases and the J gene lost 2 bases, with 12 bases spanning the gap. Germline assignment: CDR1 MNHNY and CDR2 SVGAGI (reference sequence). CDR3 length: 13 amino acids. The CDR3 DNA reads as TGTGCCAGCACCTCCGGGTCCACCTACGAGCAGTACTTC. This gives the protein CASTSGSTYEQYF.